This is a list of T cell receptor beta chains from one sample in a study of cytomegalovirus exposure and HLA in healthy donors. The data were produced by immunoSEQ multiplex PCR, yet TCRdb's version contains in-frame clones alone and is incomplete. The sample yields about 60,000 clones, 70% seen once. The source material was PBMCs. The origin of the receptors is a woman aged 55-70 years in good health and CMV-seropositive. CDR3s include the opening cysteine and the closing phenylalanine or tryptophan. A D gene is named only where the DNA matches it firmly. A row's size may be missing; if present it is once, few, many or a size class.

D: TRBD1
V: TRBV25-1
size: .
J: TRBJ1-1
CDR3: CASRDDRGGLTEAFF
DNA: TGTGCCAGCAGGGATGACAGGGGGGGACTGACTGAAGCTTTCTTT

D: .
V: TRBV9
size: .
J: TRBJ1-3
CDR3: CASSVDHSGNTIYF
DNA: TGTGCCAGCAGCGTAGATCACTCTGGAAACACCATATATTTT

D: .
V: TRBV7-2
size: .
J: TRBJ1-5
CDR3: CASSSQSGQPQHF
DNA: TGTGCCAGCAGCTCTCAATCAGGCCAGCCCCAGCATTTT

D: TRBD1
V: TRBV5-4
size: once
J: TRBJ1-2
CDR3: CASSSGQSYGYTF
DNA: TGTGCCAGCAGCTCGGGACAGAGCTATGGCTACACCTTC

D: .
V: TRBV28
size: .
J: TRBJ1-5
CDR3: CASSVQGRVGQPQHF
DNA: TGTGCCAGCAGTGTACAGGGTCGGGTCGGTCAGCCCCAGCATTTT

D: TRBD1
V: TRBV5-8
size: .
J: TRBJ1-5
CDR3: CASSPTGTGLYQPQHF
DNA: TGTGCCAGCAGCCCCACCGGGACAGGGCTATATCAGCCCCAGCATTTT

D: TRBD2
V: TRBV7-9
size: .
J: TRBJ2-1
CDR3: CSSSPWWASGVYNEQFF
DNA: TGTTCCAGCAGCCCATGGTGGGCTAGCGGGGTCTACAATGAGCAGTTCTTC

D: .
V: TRBV7-2
size: once
J: TRBJ1-1
CDR3: CASSLGGEGPEAFF
DNA: TGTGCCAGCAGCTTAGGGGGAGAGGGCCCTGAAGCTTTCTTT

D: TRBD2
V: TRBV7-9
size: .
J: TRBJ2-1
CDR3: CASSGLAGGYNEQFF
DNA: TGTGCCAGCAGCGGACTAGCGGGGGGTTACAATGAGCAGTTCTTC

D: TRBD2
V: TRBV27
size: .
J: TRBJ2-1
CDR3: CASRRRGGLTEQFF
DNA: TGTGCCAGCAGGCGACGGGGGGGATTAACTGAGCAGTTCTTC

D: TRBD1
V: TRBV5-4
size: .
J: TRBJ2-7
CDR3: CASSDPGQGSSEQYF
DNA: TGTGCCAGCAGCGATCCGGGACAGGGAAGTTCCGAGCAGTACTTC

D: TRBD2
V: TRBV4-3
size: .
J: TRBJ2-1
CDR3: CASSQDLAGAPLYNEQFF
DNA: TGCGCCAGCAGCCAAGACTTAGCGGGGGCCCCACTCTACAATGAGCAGTTCTTC

D: TRBD2
V: TRBV4-3
size: many
J: TRBJ2-5
CDR3: CASSSSPGLAGETQYF
DNA: TGCGCCAGCAGCTCGTCCCCGGGACTAGCTGGGGAGACCCAGTACTTC

D: TRBD2
V: TRBV7-2
size: .
J: TRBJ2-2
CDR3: CATTPGGGNTGELFF
DNA: TGTGCCACCACCCCGGGAGGGGGGAACACCGGGGAGCTGTTTTTT

D: TRBD1
V: TRBV10-1
size: .
J: TRBJ2-7
CDR3: CASSENRTGGSYEQYF
DNA: TGCGCCAGCAGTGAGAACAGGACAGGGGGCTCCTACGAGCAGTACTTC

D: .
V: TRBV7-2
size: .
J: TRBJ2-5
CDR3: CASSFNIQETQYF
DNA: TGTGCCAGCAGCTTTAATATTCAAGAGACCCAGTACTTC

D: TRBD1
V: TRBV9
size: .
J: TRBJ1-1
CDR3: CASSLTGMNTEAFF
DNA: TGTGCCAGCAGTCTGACAGGGATGAACACTGAAGCTTTCTTT

D: .
V: TRBV5-6
size: .
J: TRBJ2-1
CDR3: CASGPRQYNEQFF
DNA: TGTGCCAGCGGGCCCAGGCAATACAATGAGCAGTTCTTC

D: TRBD1
V: TRBV7-9
size: .
J: TRBJ1-1
CDR3: CASSSQGARGTEAFF
DNA: TGTGCCAGCAGCTCACAGGGGGCGCGGGGCACTGAAGCTTTCTTT

D: .
V: TRBV28
size: .
J: TRBJ1-2
CDR3: CASSFSALAPYGYTF
DNA: TGTGCCAGCAGTTTTTCCGCGCTCGCCCCCTATGGCTACACCTTC

D: .
V: TRBV7-2
size: .
J: TRBJ1-2
CDR3: CASTPGVNYGYTF
DNA: TGTGCCAGCACCCCGGGGGTTAACTATGGCTACACCTTC

D: .
V: TRBV7-7
size: .
J: TRBJ2-5
CDR3: CASSFSTGGETQYF
DNA: TGTGCTAGCAGCTTCTCGACAGGAGGAGAGACCCAGTACTTC

D: TRBD2
V: TRBV5-4
size: few
J: TRBJ2-1
CDR3: CASSPGLAGAYSYNEQFF
DNA: TGTGCCAGCAGCCCGGGACTAGCGGGGGCCTACTCCTACAATGAGCAGTTCTTC

D: .
V: TRBV6-6
size: few
J: TRBJ1-6
CDR3: CASSPQTAVNSPLHF
DNA: TGTGCCAGCAGCCCCCAGACAGCAGTGAATTCACCCCTCCACTTT

D: .
V: TRBV10-1
size: .
J: TRBJ2-4
CDR3: CASSEGRGKNIQYF
DNA: TGCGCCAGCAGTGAGGGTCGAGGGAAAAACATTCAGTACTTC

D: TRBD1
V: TRBV7-6
size: .
J: TRBJ2-1
CDR3: CASSLVGQGVNEQFF
DNA: TGTGCCAGCAGCTTAGTGGGACAGGGGGTGAATGAGCAGTTCTTC

D: .
V: TRBV7-2
size: .
J: TRBJ1-1
CDR3: CASSFSQGSTEAFF
DNA: TGTGCCAGCAGCTTTAGTCAGGGAAGCACTGAAGCTTTCTTT

D: .
V: TRBV6-5
size: .
J: TRBJ1-6
CDR3: CATASGGPRTALHF
DNA: TGTGCCACCGCAAGTGGGGGCCCTAGGACGGCCCTCCACTTT

D: .
V: TRBV19
size: .
J: TRBJ1-1
CDR3: CASSIGGGTEAFF
DNA: TGTGCCAGTAGTATTGGGGGAGGAACTGAAGCTTTCTTT

D: .
V: TRBV27
size: once
J: TRBJ2-5
CDR3: CASSFISGGAGQETQYF
DNA: TGTGCCAGCAGTTTTATATCTGGCGGGGCGGGGCAAGAGACCCAGTACTTC

D: .
V: TRBV7-8
size: .
J: TRBJ2-7
CDR3: CASSPTGAYEQYF
DNA: TGTGCCAGCAGCCCGACTGGGGCCTACGAGCAGTACTTC

D: .
V: TRBV18
size: .
J: TRBJ1-1
CDR3: CASSPFEGVRNTEAFF
DNA: TGTGCCAGCTCACCATTCGAGGGGGTAAGAAACACTGAAGCTTTCTTT

D: .
V: TRBV7-2
size: .
J: TRBJ2-3
CDR3: CASSKTQADTQYF
DNA: TGTGCCAGCAGCAAGACACAGGCAGATACGCAGTATTTT

D: .
V: TRBV29-1
size: .
J: TRBJ1-1
CDR3: CSVRLGGEAFF
DNA: TGCAGCGTTAGGCTGGGGGGAGAAGCTTTCTTT

D: TRBD2
V: TRBV7-6
size: .
J: TRBJ2-6
CDR3: CAAGGSSSGANVLTF
DNA: TGTGCCGCGGGGGGTTCTAGCTCTGGGGCCAACGTCCTGACTTTC

D: TRBD1
V: TRBV10-3
size: .
J: TRBJ1-5
CDR3: CAISERDSTGSQPQHF
DNA: TGTGCCATCAGTGAGAGGGACAGCACCGGCAGTCAGCCCCAGCATTTT

D: .
V: TRBV4-2
size: few
J: TRBJ2-3
CDR3: CASSEPGTSTQYF
DNA: TGTGCCAGCAGCGAACCCGGGACTTCGACGCAGTATTTT

D: .
V: TRBV7-9
size: .
J: TRBJ2-7
CDR3: CSSSQRGWGHKAVEQYF
DNA: TGTTCCAGCAGCCAGAGGGGGTGGGGACATAAGGCGGTCGAGCAGTACTTC

D: .
V: TRBV7-8
size: .
J: TRBJ2-7
CDR3: CASSSRGHYEQYF
DNA: TGTGCCAGCAGCTCCCGCGGACACTACGAGCAGTACTTC

D: .
V: TRBV7-2
size: .
J: TRBJ1-2
CDR3: CASREHIQNYGYTF
DNA: TGTGCCAGCCGGGAGCATATACAAAACTATGGCTACACCTTC